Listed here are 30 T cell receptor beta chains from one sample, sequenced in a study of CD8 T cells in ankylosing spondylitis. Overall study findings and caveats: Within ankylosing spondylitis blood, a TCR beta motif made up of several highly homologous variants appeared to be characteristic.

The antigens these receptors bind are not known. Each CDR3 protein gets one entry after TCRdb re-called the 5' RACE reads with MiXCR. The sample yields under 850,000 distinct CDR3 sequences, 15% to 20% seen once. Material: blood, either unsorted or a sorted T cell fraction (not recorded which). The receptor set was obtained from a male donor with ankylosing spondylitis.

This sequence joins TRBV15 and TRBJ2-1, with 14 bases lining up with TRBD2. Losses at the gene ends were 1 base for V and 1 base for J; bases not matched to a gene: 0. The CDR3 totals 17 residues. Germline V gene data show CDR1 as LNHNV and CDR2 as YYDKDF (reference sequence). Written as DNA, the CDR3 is TGTGCCACCAGCAGAGGGACTAGCGGGGGGTCCTACAATGAGCAGTTCTTC. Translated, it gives CATSRGTSGGSYNEQFF.

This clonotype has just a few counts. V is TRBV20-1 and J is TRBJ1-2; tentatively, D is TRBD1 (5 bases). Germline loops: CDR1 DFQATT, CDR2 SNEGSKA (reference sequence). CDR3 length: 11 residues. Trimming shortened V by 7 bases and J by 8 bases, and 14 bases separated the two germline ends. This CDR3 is CSEASGVGYTF. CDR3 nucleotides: TGCAGTGAAGCCTCGGGGGTGGGCTACACCTTC.

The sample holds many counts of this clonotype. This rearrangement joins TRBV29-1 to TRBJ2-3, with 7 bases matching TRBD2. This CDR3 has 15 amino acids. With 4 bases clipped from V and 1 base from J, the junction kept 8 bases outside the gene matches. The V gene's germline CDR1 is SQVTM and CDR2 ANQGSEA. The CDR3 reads CSVVGGTVGTDTQYF. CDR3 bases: TGCAGCGTTGTCGGGGGGACTGTCGGCACAGATACGCAGTATTTT.

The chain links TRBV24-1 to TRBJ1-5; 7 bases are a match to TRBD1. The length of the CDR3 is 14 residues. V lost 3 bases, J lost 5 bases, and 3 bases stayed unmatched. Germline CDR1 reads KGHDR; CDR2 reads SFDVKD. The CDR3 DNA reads TGTGCCACCAGTGATCATGGGACAGATCAGCCCCAGCATTTT. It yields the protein CATSDHGTDQPQHF.

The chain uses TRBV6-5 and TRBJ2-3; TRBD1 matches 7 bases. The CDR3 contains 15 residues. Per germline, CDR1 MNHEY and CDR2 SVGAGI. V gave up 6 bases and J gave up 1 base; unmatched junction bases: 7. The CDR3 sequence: CASSYPGQRTDTQYF. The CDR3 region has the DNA TGTGCCAGCAGCTACCCGGGACAGCGCACAGATACGCAGTATTTT.

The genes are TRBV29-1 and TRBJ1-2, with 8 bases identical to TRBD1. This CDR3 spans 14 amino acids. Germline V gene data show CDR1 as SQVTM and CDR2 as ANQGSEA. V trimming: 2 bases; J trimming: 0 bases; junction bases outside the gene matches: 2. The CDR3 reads CSVELQGANYGYTF. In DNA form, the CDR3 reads TGCAGCGTTGAACTACAGGGGGCTAACTATGGCTACACCTTC.

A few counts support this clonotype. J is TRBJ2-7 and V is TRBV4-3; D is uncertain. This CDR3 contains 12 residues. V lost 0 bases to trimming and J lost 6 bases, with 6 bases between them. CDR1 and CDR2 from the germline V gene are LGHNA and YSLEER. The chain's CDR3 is CASSQDEGEQYF. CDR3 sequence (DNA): TGCGCCAGCAGCCAAGACGAAGGCGAGCAGTACTTC.

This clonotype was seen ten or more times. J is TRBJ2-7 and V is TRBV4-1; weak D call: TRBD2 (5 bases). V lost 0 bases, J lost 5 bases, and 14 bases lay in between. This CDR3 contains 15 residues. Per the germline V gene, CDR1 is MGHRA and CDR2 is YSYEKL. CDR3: CASSQDNGKAHEQYF. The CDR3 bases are TGCGCCAGCAGCCAAGATAACGGGAAGGCGCACGAGCAGTACTTC.

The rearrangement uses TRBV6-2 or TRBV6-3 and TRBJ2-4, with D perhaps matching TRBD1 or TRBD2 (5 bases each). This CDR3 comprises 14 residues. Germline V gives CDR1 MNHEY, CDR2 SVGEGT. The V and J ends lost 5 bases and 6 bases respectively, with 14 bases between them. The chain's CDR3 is CASSNRDGGNIQYF. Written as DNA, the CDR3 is TGTGCCAGCAGTAACCGGGACGGCGGAAACATTCAGTACTTC.

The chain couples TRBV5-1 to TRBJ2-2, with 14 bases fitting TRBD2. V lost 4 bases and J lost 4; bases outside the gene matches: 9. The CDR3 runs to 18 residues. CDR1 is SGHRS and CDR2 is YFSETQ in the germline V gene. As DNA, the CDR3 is TGCGCCAGCAGCATCCGGACTAGCGGGGGGATCGGCACCGGGGAGCTGTTTTTT. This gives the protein CASSIRTSGGIGTGELFF.

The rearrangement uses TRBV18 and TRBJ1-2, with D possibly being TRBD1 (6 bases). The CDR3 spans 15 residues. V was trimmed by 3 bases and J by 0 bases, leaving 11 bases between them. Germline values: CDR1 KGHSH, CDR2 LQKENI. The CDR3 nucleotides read TGTGCCAGCTCACCCACGGAGGGGGCTAACTATGGCTACACCTTC. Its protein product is CASSPTEGANYGYTF.

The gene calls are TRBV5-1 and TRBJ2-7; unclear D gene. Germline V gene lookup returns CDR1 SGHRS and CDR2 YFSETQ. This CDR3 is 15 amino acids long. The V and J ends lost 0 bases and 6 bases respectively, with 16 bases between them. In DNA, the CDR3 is TGCGCCAGCAGCTTGGCCGAAGAGGTAAGGAGCGAGCAGTACTTC. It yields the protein CASSLAEEVRSEQYF.

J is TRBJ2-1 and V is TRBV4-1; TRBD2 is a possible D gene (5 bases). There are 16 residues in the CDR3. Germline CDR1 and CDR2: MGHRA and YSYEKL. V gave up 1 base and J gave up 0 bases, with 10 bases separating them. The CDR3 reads CASSQGSGSSYNEQFF. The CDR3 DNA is TGCGCCAGCAGCCAAGGTTCGGGAAGCTCCTACAATGAGCAGTTCTTC.

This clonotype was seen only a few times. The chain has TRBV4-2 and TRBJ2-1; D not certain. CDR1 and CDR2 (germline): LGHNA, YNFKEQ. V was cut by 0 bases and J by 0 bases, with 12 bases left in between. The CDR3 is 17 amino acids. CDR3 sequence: CASSQDQLLISYNEQFF. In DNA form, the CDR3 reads TGTGCCAGCAGCCAAGATCAACTACTCATCTCCTACAATGAGCAGTTCTTC.

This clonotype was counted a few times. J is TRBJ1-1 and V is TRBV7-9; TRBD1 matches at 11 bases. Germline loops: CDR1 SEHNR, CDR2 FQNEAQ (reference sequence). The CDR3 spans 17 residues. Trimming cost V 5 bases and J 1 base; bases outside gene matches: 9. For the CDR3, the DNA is TGTGCCAGCAGCAAGGACAGGGGGCGGACAGGGAACACTGAAGCTTTCTTT. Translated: CASSKDRGRTGNTEAFF.

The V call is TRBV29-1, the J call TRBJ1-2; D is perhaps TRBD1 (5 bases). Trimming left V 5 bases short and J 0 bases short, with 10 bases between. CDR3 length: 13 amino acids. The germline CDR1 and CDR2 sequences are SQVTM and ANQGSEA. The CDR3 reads CSVRGGANYGYTF. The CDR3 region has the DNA TGCAGCGTTCGCGGGGGGGCTAACTATGGCTACACCTTC.

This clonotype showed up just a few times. Here the CDR3 reads CSARGHPGLASTGELFF. For the CDR3, the DNA is TGCAGTGCTAGAGGACACCCGGGACTAGCAAGTACCGGGGAGCTGTTTTTT. This sequence joins TRBV20-1 and TRBJ2-2; 9 nucleotides match TRBD2. V lost 1 base, J lost 5 bases, and 11 bases stayed unmatched. There are 17 residues in the CDR3. CDR1 and CDR2 from the germline V gene are DFQATT and SNEGSKA (reference sequence).

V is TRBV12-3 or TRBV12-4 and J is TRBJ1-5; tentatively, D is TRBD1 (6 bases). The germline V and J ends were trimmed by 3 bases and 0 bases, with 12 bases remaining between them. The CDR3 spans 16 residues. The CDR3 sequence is CASSLRAGDSNQPQHF. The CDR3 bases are TGTGCCAGCAGTTTGAGGGCAGGGGATAGCAATCAGCCCCAGCATTTT.

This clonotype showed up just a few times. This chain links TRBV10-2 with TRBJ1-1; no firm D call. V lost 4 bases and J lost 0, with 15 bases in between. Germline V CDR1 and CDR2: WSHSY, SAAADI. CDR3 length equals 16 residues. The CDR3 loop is CASSGYGANMNTEAFF. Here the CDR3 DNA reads TGCGCCAGCAGTGGTTACGGAGCAAATATGAACACTGAAGCTTTCTTT.

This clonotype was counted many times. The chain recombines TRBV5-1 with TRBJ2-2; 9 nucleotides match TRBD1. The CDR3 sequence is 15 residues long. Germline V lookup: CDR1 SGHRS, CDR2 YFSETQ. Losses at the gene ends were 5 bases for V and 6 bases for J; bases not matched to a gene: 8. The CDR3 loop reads CASRPGTGTAGELFF. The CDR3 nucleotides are TGCGCCAGCAGACCCGGGACAGGGACCGCCGGGGAGCTGTTTTTT.

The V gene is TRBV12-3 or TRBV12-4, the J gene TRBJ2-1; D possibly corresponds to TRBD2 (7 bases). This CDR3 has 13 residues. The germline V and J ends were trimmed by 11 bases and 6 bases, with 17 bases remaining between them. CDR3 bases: TGTGCCGGGGGGGACACGGGTGGCAATGAGCAGTTCTTC. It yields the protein CAGGDTGGNEQFF.

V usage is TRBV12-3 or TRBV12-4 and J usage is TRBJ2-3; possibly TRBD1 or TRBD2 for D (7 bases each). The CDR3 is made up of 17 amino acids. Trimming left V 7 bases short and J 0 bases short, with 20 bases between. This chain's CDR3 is CASTSGGGSTSTDTQYF. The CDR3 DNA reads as TGTGCCAGCACCTCAGGGGGAGGGAGTACTAGCACAGATACGCAGTATTTT.

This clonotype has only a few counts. The CDR3 protein is CASGGGYTYEQFF. The DNA of the CDR3 is TGTGCCAGCGGCGGGGGCTATACGTATGAGCAGTTCTTC. The rearrangement joins TRBV9 to TRBJ2-1; tentative D call: TRBD2 (7 bases). V lost 7 bases to trimming and J lost 8 bases, with 16 bases between them. The CDR3 sequence is 13 residues long. The germline CDR1 and CDR2 sequences are SGDLS and YYNGEE.

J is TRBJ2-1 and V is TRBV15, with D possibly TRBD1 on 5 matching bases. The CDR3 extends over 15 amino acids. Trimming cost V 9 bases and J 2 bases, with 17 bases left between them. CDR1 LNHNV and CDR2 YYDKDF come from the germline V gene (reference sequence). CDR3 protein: CATAHGRGTYNEQFF. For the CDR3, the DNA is TGTGCCACAGCCCACGGTAGGGGAACCTACAATGAGCAGTTCTTC.

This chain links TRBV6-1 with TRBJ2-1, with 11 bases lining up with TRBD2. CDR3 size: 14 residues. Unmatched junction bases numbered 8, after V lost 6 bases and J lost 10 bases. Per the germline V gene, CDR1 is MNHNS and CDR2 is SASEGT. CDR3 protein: CASSRLAGPEEQFF. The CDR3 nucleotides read TGTGCCAGCAGCCGACTAGCGGGACCGGAAGAGCAGTTCTTC.

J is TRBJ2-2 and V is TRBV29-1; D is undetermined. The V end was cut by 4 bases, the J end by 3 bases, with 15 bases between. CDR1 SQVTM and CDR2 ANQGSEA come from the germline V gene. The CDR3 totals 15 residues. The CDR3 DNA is TGCAGCGTTGTTCTTGGGCAGGTAGACACCGGGGAGCTGTTTTTT. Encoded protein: CSVVLGQVDTGELFF.

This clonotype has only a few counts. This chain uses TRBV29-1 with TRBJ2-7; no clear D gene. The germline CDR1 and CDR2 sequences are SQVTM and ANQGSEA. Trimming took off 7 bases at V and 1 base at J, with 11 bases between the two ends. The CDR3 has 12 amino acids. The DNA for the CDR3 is TGCAGCGCCAGAGGATATTCCTACGAGCAGTACTTC. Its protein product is CSARGYSYEQYF.

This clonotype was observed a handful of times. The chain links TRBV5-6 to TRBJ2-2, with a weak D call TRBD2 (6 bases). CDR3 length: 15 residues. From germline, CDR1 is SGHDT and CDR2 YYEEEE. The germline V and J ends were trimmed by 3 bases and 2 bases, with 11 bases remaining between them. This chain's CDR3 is CASSWGLPNTGELFF. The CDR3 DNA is TGTGCCAGCAGCTGGGGACTCCCAAACACCGGGGAGCTGTTTTTT.

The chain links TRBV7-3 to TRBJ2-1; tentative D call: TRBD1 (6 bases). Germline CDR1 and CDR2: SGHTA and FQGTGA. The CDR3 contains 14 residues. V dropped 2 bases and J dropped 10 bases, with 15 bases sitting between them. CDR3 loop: CASSLSSSGTEQFF. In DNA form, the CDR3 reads TGTGCCAGCAGCTTATCCAGCTCCGGGACAGAGCAGTTCTTC.

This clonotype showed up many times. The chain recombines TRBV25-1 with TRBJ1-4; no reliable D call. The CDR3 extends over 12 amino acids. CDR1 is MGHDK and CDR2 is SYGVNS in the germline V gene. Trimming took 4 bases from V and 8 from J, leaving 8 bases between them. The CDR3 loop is CASSAYKEKLFF. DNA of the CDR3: TGTGCCAGCAGTGCCTACAAGGAAAAACTGTTTTTT.